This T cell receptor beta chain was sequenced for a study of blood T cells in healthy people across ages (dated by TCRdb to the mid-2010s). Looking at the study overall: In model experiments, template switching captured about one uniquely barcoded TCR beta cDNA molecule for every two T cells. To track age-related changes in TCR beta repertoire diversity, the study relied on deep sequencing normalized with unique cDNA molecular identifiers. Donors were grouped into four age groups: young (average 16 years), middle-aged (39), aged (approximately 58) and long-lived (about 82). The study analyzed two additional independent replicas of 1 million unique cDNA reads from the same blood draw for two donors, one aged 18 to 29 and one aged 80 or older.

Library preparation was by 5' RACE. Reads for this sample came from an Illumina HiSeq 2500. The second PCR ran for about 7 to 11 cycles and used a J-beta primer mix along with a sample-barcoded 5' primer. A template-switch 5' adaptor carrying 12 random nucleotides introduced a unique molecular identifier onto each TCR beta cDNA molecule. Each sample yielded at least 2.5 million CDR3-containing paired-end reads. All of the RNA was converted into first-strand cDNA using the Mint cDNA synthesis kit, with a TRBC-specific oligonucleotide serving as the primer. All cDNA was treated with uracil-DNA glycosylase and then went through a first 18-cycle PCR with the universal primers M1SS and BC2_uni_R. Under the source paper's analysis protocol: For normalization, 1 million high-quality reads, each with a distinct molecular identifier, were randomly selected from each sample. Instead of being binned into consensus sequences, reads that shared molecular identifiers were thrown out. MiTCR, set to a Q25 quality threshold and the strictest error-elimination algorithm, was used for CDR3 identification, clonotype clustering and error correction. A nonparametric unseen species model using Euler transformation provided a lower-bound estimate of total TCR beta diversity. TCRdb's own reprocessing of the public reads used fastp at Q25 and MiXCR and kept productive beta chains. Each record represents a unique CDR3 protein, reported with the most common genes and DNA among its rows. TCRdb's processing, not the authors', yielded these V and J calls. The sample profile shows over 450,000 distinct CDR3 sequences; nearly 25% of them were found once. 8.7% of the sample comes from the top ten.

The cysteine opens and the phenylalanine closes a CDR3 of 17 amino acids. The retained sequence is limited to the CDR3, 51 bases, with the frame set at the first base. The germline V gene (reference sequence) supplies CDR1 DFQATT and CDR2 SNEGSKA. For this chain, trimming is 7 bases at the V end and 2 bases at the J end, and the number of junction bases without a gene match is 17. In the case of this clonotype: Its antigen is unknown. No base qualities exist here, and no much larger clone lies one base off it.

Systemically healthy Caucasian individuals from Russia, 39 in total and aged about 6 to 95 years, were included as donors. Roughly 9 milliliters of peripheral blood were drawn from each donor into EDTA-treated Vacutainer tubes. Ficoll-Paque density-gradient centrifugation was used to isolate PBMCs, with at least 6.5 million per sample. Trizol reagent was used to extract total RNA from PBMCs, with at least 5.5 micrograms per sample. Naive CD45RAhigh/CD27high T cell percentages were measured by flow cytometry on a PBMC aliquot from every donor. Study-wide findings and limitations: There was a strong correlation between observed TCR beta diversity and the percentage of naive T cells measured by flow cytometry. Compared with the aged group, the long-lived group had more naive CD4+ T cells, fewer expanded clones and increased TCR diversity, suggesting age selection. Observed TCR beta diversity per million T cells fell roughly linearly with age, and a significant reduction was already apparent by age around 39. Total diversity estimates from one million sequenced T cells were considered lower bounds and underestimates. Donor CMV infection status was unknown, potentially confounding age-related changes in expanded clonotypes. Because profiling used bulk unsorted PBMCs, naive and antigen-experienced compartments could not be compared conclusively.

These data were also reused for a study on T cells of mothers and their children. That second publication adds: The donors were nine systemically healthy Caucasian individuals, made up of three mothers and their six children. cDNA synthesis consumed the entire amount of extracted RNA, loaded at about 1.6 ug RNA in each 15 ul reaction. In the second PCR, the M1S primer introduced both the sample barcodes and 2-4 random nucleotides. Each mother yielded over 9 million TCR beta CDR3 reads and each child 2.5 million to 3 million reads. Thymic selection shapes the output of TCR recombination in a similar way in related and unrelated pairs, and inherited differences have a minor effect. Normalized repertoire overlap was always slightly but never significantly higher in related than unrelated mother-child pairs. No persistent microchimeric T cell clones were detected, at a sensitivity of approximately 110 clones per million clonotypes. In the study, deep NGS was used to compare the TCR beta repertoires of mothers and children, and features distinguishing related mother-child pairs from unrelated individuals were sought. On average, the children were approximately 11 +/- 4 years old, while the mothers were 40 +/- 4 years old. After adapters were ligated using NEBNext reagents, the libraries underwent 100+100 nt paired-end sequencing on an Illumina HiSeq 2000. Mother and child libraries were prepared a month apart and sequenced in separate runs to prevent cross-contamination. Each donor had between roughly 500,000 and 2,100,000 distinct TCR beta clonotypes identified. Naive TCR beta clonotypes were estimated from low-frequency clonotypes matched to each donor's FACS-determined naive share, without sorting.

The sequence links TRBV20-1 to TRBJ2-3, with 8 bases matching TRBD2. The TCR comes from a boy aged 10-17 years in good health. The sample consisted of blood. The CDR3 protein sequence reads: CSGVDKRRGGPTDTQYF. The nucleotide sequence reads TGCAGTGGGGTCGATAAACGACGGGGGGGCCCCACAGATACGCAGTATTTT.